Given below is one TCR beta chain in context. What it recognizes is unknown. Second doses were pooled across both intervals (about 4 or about 12 weeks). Unmatched junction bases numbered 5, after V lost 6 bases and J lost 5 bases. The CDR3 is 13 amino acids. The data are from a study of T cell responses to AZD1222 COVID-19 vaccine. Findings and caveats of the study: Spike-specific TCR breadth and depth both grew after two AZD1222 doses. The number of AZD1222 recipients seropositive at baseline was only five to seven.

The table came from immunoSEQ multiplex PCR; TCRdb's copy has only in-frame clones and leaves some out. The sample lists about 89,000 clones, roughly 84% occurring once. This TCR was sampled from an adult who received the AZD1222 COVID-19 vaccine. The material sequenced was peripheral blood, taken 28 days after the second AZD1222 dose. The chain links TRBV12-3 or TRBV12-4 to TRBJ1-2; 8 bases map to TRBD1. The CDR3: CASREGQAYGYTF. The CDR3 nucleotides read TGTGCCAGCAGGGAGGGACAGGCGTATGGCTACACCTTC.